The 8 T cell receptor beta chains given below trace back to one sample, sequenced in a study of cytomegalovirus exposure and HLA in healthy donors. PCR amplification relied on 60 Vbeta primers (plus 13 Jbeta primers). Using immunoSEQ multiplex PCR, the repertoire was profiled, and TCRdb retains in-frame clones only, with some absent. The profile shows 200,000 or so clones, around 81% of them singletons. The specimen was PBMCs. The source of these receptors is a young woman in good health and CMV-seropositive.

A single count supports this clone. The chain uses TRBV11-3 and TRBJ1-1, with D unresolved. V was shortened by 5 bases and J by 1 base, with 11 bases between the two germline ends. The CDR3 sequence is 14 residues long. Germline loops: CDR1 SGHNT, CDR2 YENEEA. CDR3 nucleotide sequence: TGTGCCAGCAGCCCGGAGGCAAAGAACACTGAAGCTTTCTTT. Encoded protein: CASSPEAKNTEAFF.

V is TRBV4-1 and J is TRBJ2-3, with D unclear. The CDR3 covers 13 residues. Trimming took off 4 bases at V and 0 bases at J, with 5 bases between the two ends. The V gene's germline CDR1 is MGHRA and CDR2 YSYEKL. CDR3 amino acids: CASSPLSTDTQYF. CDR3 coding DNA: TGCGCCAGCAGCCCCCTTAGCACAGATACGCAGTATTTT.

This clone was picked up a small number of times. V usage is TRBV18 and J usage is TRBJ1-6; possible D gene TRBD1, 5 bases. This CDR3 has 17 residues. Trimming cost V 2 bases and J 0 bases, with 11 bases left between them. Germline V gene lookup returns CDR1 KGHSH and CDR2 LQKENI. Here the CDR3 DNA reads TGTGCCAGCTCACCAAGGCGGGGGAGCTCCTATAATTCACCCCTCCACTTT. This gives the protein CASSPRRGSSYNSPLHF.

The chain has TRBV6-5 and TRBJ2-5; 7 positions match TRBD1. The CDR3 consists of 15 residues. Germline values: CDR1 MNHEY, CDR2 SVGAGI. V shed 2 bases and J 1 base; nucleotides not matched to a gene: 4. CDR3 protein: CASSYVGQSQETQYF. CDR3 bases: TGTGCCAGCAGTTACGTGGGACAGAGCCAAGAGACCCAGTACTTC.

This clone appeared a single time. The chain carries TRBV19 and TRBJ1-5, with D tentatively TRBD1 (5 bases). CDR3 length: 14 amino acids. Germline lookup yields CDR1 LNHDA and CDR2 SQIVND (reference sequence). Trimming removed 6 bases from V and 7 bases from J, with 16 bases in between. In nucleotides, the CDR3 is TGTGCCAGTAGGGACGGGCAGGGTGGGCAGCCCCAGCATTTT. It codes for CASRDGQGGQPQHF.

Only one count was recorded for this clone. For the CDR3, the DNA is TGTGCCAGCAGGGGAGTCTCTGGGGCCAACGTCCTGACTTTC. It encodes CASRGVSGANVLTF. The chain joins TRBV6-1 to TRBJ2-6; tentatively, D is TRBD2 (5 bases). The CDR3 is 14 residues long. Germline lookup yields CDR1 MNHNS and CDR2 SASEGT. The germline V and J ends were trimmed by 6 bases and 0 bases, with 6 bases remaining between them.

The rearrangement links TRBV7-2 to TRBJ1-2; D perhaps matches TRBD1 (5 bases). V shed 5 bases and J shed 8 bases, with 9 bases lying between them. Germline V gene data show CDR1 as SGHTA and CDR2 as FQGNSA. CDR3 length: 11 amino acids. The CDR3 sequence is CASSRREGYTF. The CDR3 DNA is TGTGCCAGCAGCCGCAGGGAAGGCTACACCTTC.

The V gene is TRBV7-2, the J gene TRBJ2-7; TRBD1 matches 11 bases. CDR3 size: 17 residues. V trimming: 10 bases; J trimming: 4 bases; junction bases outside the gene matches: 18. Germline assignment: CDR1 SGHTA and CDR2 FQGNSA. CDR3 protein: CAMTGQGGRGPSYEQYV. The DNA for the CDR3 is TGTGCCATGACGGGACAGGGGGGTCGAGGGCCCTCATACGAGCAGTACGTC.